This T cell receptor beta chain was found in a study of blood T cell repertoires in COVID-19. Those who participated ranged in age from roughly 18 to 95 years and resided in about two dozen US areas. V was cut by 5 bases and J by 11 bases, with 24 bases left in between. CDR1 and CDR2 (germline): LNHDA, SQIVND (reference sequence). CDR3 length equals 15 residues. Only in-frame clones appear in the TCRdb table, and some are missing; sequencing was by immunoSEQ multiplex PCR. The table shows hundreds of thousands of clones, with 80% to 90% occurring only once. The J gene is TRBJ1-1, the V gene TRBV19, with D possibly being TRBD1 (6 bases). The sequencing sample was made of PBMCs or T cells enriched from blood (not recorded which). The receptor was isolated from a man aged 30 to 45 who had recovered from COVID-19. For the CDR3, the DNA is TGTGCCAGTAGTTCACCGGGACAACTATACCAAGGGGCTTTCTTT. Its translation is CASSSPGQLYQGAFF. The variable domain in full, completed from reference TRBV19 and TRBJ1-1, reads DGGITQSPKYLFRKEGQNVTLSCEQNLNHDAMYWYRQDPGQGLRLIYYSQIVNDFQKGDIAEGYSVSREKKESFPLTVTSAQKNPTAFYLCASSSPGQLYQGAFFGQGTRLTVV.